In its sample, the clone carrying this T cell receptor (beta chain) was seen a few times. Trimming left V 2 bases short and J 3 bases short, with 10 bases between. In germline, CDR1 is SEHNR, CDR2 FQNEAQ (reference sequence). This CDR3 has 15 amino acids. The sample originates from a study of T cells of healthy individuals. TCRdb independently ran MiXCR on the 5' RACE reads; one entry per CDR3 protein. The table includes over 95,000 distinct CDR3 sequences, around 17% detected once. V gene TRBV7-9 combines with J gene TRBJ2-2, with D hard to call. The clonotype originates from a human donor in good health. The CDR3 protein is CASSLTSPDTGELFF. The CDR3 nucleotides read TGTGCCAGCAGCTTAACATCGCCCGACACCGGGGAGCTGTTTTTT.